This T cell receptor beta chain was captured in a study of blood T cell repertoires in COVID-19. Authors' analysis steps: Reference gene primer amplification gave nucleated cell count estimates. Method: immunoSEQ multiplex PCR; TCRdb's copy keeps in-frame clones and lacks some. V, J and clone size derive from that table, while D and trimming were established from the DNA sequence. The sample carries 260,000 or so clones, 84% recorded once. V lost 2 bases, J lost 0 bases, and 10 bases lay in between. In germline, CDR1 is SGHAT, CDR2 FQNNGV. The CDR3 loop spans 16 amino acids. Sequencing used peripheral blood. V is TRBV11-2 and J is TRBJ2-2; maybe TRBD1 (5 bases). This TCR was sampled from a human donor in a cohort sampled during active COVID-19. The CDR3 protein is CASSLRQGSNTGELFF. The DNA of the CDR3 is TGTGCCAGCAGCTTAAGGCAGGGCTCGAACACCGGGGAGCTGTTTTTT.